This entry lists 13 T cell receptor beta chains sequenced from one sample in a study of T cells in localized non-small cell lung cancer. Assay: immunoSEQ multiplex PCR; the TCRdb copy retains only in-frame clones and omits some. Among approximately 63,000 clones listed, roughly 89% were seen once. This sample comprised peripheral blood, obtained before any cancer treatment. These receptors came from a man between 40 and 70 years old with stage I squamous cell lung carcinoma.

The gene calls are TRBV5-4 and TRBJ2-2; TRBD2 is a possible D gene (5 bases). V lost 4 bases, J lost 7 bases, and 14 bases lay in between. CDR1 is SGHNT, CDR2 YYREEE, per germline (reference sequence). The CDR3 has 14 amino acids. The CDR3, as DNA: TGTGCCAGCAGCCGGGGTAGGACGGTCGGGGAGCTGTTTTTT. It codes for CASSRGRTVGELFF. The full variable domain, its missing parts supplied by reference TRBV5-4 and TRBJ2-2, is ETGVTQSPTHLIKTRGQQVTLRCSSQSGHNTVSWYQQALGQGPQFIFQYYREEENGRGNFPPRFSGLQFPNYSSELNVNALELDDSALYLCASSRGRTVGELFFGEGSRLTVL.

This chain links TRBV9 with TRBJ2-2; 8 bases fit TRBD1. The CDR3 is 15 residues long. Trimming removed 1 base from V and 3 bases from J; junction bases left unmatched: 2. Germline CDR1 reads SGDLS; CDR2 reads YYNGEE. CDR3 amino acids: CASSVSGGDTGELFF. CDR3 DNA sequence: TGTGCCAGCAGCGTATCAGGGGGCGACACCGGGGAGCTGTTTTTT.

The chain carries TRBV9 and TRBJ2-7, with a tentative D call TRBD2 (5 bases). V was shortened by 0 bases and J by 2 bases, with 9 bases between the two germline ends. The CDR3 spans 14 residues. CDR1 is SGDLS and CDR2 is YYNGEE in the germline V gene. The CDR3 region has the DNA TGTGCCAGCAGCGTAGCCGGGAAACCCTACGAGCAGTACTTC. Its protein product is CASSVAGKPYEQYF.

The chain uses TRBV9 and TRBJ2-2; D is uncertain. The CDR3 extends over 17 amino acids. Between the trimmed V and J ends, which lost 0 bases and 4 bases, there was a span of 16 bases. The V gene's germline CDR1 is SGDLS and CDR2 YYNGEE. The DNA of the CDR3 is TGTGCCAGCAGCGTAGATTCAGGCAGCTCCGGCACCGGGGAGCTGTTTTTT. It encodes CASSVDSGSSGTGELFF.

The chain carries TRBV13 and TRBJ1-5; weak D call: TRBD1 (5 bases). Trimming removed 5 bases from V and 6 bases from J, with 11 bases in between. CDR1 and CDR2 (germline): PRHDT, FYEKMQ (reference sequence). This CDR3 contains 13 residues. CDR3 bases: TGTGCCAGCAGCCGAGGGGACGGTCAGCCCCAGCATTTT. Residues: CASSRGDGQPQHF.

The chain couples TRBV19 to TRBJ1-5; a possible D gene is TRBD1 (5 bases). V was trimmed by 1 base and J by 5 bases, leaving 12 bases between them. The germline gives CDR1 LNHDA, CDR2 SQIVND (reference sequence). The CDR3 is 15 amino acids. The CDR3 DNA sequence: TGTGCCAGTAGTATAGGGGACGGAGAGCATCAGCCCCAGCATTTT. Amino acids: CASSIGDGEHQPQHF.

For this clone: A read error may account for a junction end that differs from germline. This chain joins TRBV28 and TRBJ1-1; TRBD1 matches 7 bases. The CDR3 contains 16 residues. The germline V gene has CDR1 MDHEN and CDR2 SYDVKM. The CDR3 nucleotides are TGTGCCGGCAGTTTGGAAGCCGGGACAGTGAACACTGAAGCTTTCTTT. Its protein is CAGSLEAGTVNTEAFF. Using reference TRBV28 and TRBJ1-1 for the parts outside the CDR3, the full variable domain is DVKVTQSSRYLVKRTGEKVFLECVQDMDHENMFWYRQDPGLGLRLIYFSYDVKMKEKGDIPEGYSVSREKKERFSLILESASTNQTSMYLCAGSLEAGTVNTEAFFGQGTRLTVV.

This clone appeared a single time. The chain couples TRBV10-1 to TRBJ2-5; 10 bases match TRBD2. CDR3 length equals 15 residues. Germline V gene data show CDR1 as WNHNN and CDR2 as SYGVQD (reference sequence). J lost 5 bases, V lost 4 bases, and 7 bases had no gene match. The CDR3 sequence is CASSGDLAGVETQYF. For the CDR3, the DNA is TGCGCCAGCAGTGGCGATCTAGCGGGAGTGGAGACCCAGTACTTC.

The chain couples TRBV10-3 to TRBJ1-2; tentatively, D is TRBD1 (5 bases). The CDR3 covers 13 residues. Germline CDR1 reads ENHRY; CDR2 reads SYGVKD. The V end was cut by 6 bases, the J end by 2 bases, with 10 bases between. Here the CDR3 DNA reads TGTGCCATCAGCGATAGACAGAACTATGGCTACACCTTC. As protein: CAISDRQNYGYTF.

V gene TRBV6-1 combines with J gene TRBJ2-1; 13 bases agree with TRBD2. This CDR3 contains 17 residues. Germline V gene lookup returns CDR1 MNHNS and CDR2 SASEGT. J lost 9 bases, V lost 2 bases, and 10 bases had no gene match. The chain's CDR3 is CASSERGLAGSQGEQFF. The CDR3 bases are TGTGCCAGCAGTGAAAGGGGACTAGCGGGGTCTCAGGGTGAGCAGTTCTTC.

The CDR3 DNA reads as TGTGCCAGCAAAGTCCCCGGGGACGCTGTCTTTAGCTCCTACAATGAGCAGTTCTTC. Protein product: CASKVPGDAVFSSYNEQFF. The chain links TRBV28 to TRBJ2-1; D is possibly TRBD1 or TRBD2 (5 bases each). V lost 7 bases to trimming and J lost 0 bases, with 25 bases between them. CDR3 length: 19 residues. Germline V gene data show CDR1 as MDHEN and CDR2 as SYDVKM.

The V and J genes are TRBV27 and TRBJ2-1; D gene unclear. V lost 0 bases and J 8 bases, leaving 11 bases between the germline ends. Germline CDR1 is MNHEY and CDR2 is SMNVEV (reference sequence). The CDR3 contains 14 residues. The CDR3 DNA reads TGTGCCAGCAGTTTATCCCCCTACCCCGATGAGCAGTTCTTC. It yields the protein CASSLSPYPDEQFF.

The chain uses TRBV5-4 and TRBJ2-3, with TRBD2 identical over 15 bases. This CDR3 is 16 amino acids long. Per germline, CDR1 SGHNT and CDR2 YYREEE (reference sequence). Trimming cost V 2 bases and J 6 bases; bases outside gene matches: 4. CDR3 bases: TGTGCCAGCAGCTTCGTAGGGACTAGCGGGAGGGATACGCAGTATTTT. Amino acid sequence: CASSFVGTSGRDTQYF.